The T cell receptor (beta chain) under discussion was sequenced for a study of T cells in Graves' hyperthyroidism and ophthalmopathy. Study-level results: Blood also held most thyroid clonotypes expanded beyond 0.001.

It was RNA transcripts that yielded the amplified TCR beta CDR3 regions. The TCR CDR3 first-round RT-PCR relied on the HTBI primer set. TCRdb re-analysed the multiplex PCR reads in MiXCR, keeping a single row per CDR3 protein. The table lists 550,000 to 600,000 distinct CDR3 sequences, 46% of them singletons. With respect to this clonotype: The antigen is undetermined.

Trimming left V 1 base short and J 4 bases short, with 11 bases between. This CDR3 is 15 amino acids long. Germline loops: CDR1 SGHRS, CDR2 YFSETQ. The source material was peripheral blood or thyroid tissue (not recorded which). V gene TRBV5-1 combines with J gene TRBJ2-2; a weak D match, TRBD2 (6 bases). The TCR originated in an adult woman with Graves' disease, either hyperthyroidism or ophthalmopathy (not recorded which). CDR3 sequence (DNA): TGCGCCAGCAGCTTGACGCGGGATCTCACCGGGGAGCTGTTTTTT. Protein sequence: CASSLTRDLTGELFF.